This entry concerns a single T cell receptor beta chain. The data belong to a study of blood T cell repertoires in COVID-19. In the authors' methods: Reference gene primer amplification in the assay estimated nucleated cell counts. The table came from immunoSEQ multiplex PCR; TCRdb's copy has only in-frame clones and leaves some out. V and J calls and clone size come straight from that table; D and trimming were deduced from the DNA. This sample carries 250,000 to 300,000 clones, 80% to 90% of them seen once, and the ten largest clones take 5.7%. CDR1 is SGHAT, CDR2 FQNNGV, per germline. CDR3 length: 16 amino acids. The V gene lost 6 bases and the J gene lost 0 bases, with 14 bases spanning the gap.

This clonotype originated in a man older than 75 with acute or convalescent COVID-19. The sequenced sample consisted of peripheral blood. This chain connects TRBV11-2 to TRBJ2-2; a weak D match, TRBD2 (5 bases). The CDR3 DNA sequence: TGTGCCAGCAGGGACCGGGGATCGGCGAACACCGGGGAGCTGTTTTTT. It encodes CASRDRGSANTGELFF. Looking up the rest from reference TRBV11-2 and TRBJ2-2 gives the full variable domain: EAGVAQSPRYKIIEKRQSVAFWCNPISGHATLYWYQQILGQGPKLLIQFQNNGVVDDSQLPKDRFSAERLKGVDSTLKIQPAKLEDSAVYLCASRDRGSANTGELFFGEGSRLTVL.